One T cell receptor (beta chain) is described in this entry. Its antigen is still unknown. The sample belongs to a study of shared clonotypes between healthy human individuals. Turning to the study itself: Donors had three CD4 naive, three CD4 memory, two CD8 naive and one CD8 memory plate apiece.

Naive CD8 cells comprised CD45RO-negative, CCR7-positively selected cells, excluding terminally differentiated effector memory CD45RA+ cells. General observations from the study: Estimated richness was generally greater in naive than memory subsets.

Only in-frame clones appear in the TCRdb table, and some are missing; sequencing was by immunoSEQ multiplex PCR. The sample contains hundreds of thousands of clones, 96% of which appear only once. The receptor comes from a woman aged 25 to 39 in good health. Sequenced material: naive CD8+ T cells sorted from blood.

The CDR3 sequence: CASSNQDREHNEQYF. In nucleotides, the CDR3 is TGTGCCAGCAGCAACCAGGACAGGGAACACAACGAGCAGTACTTC. The rearrangement links TRBV11-2 to TRBJ2-7; 8 nucleotides line up with TRBD1. The CDR3 loop spans 15 amino acids. CDR1 SGHAT and CDR2 FQNNGV come from the germline V gene. With V trimmed by 5 bases and J by 5 bases, 11 bases remained unmatched. The entire variable domain, with the rest obtained from reference TRBV11-2 and TRBJ2-7, is as follows: EAGVAQSPRYKIIEKRQSVAFWCNPISGHATLYWYQQILGQGPKLLIQFQNNGVVDDSQLPKDRFSAERLKGVDSTLKIQPAKLEDSAVYLCASSNQDREHNEQYFGPGTRLTVT.